The rows below give T cell receptor beta chains drawn from one sample of a study of T cell responses to AZD1222 COVID-19 vaccine. This table comes from immunoSEQ multiplex PCR, and its TCRdb copy is limited to in-frame clones, with some not included. The sample lists tens of thousands of clones, 85% to 90% seen once, with roughly an eighth in the top ten. Source: peripheral blood, taken 28 days after the second AZD1222 dose. These receptors all come from an adult who received the AZD1222 COVID-19 vaccine. The CDR3 runs from the conserved cysteine through the conserved F or W. D genes are given only for firm matches. Size values are once, few and many counts, or a class for expanded clones, and some rows have none.

>TRBV5-6|TRBJ2-2|-|once
CASTAGSNTGELFF
TGTGCCAGCACCGCCGGGTCGAACACCGGGGAGCTGTTTTTT
>TRBV20-1|TRBJ2-1|TRBD2|-
CSASRLAGVDEQFF
TGCAGTGCTAGTAGACTAGCGGGAGTGGATGAGCAGTTCTTC
>TRBV11-2|TRBJ1-2|-|-
CASSLPGQGVFQANYGYTF
TGTGCCAGCAGCCTGCCGGGACAAGGGGTATTCCAAGCTAACTATGGCTACACCTTC
>TRBV25-1|TRBJ2-5|TRBD1|-
CASSELRTGGETQYF
TGTGCCAGCAGTGAACTTAGGACAGGGGGAGAGACCCAGTACTTC
>TRBV2|TRBJ2-5|-|once
CASSLEGGAGETQYF
TGTGCCAGCAGCCTTGAGGGGGGGGCCGGAGAGACCCAGTACTTC
>TRBV28|TRBJ2-1|TRBD2|-
CASSPGTSRRSYNEQFF
TGTGCCAGCAGTCCCGGGACTAGCCGTCGCTCCTACAATGAGCAGTTCTTC
>TRBV5-1|TRBJ1-4|-|-
CASSSMVGGTSNEKLFF
TGCGCCAGCAGCTCCATGGTGGGGGGGACAAGTAATGAAAAACTGTTTTTT
>TRBV12-3/TRBV12-4|TRBJ2-7|-|-
CASSSRVAYEQYF
TGTGCCAGCAGTTCACGGGTGGCCTACGAGCAGTACTTC
>TRBV6-5|TRBJ2-7|-|-
CASSRDTSYEQYF
TGTGCCAGCAGCCGGGACACCTCCTACGAGCAGTACTTC
>TRBV14|TRBJ2-5|TRBD2|-
CASSSGTSGRPEETQYF
TGTGCCAGCAGCTCCGGGACTAGCGGGAGGCCCGAAGAGACCCAGTACTTC
>TRBV5-6|TRBJ1-6|-|once
CASSSGNSPLHF
TGTGCCAGCAGCTCAGGAAATTCACCCCTCCACTTT
>TRBV18|TRBJ2-5|-|-
CASSPGHQETQYF
TGTGCCAGCTCACCCGGACATCAAGAGACCCAGTACTTC
>TRBV9|TRBJ2-1|TRBD2|-
CASGPGLAISYNEQFF
TGTGCCAGCGGTCCGGGACTAGCAATTTCCTACAATGAGCAGTTCTTC
>TRBV20-1|TRBJ1-4|-|few
CSARGVGLFF
TGCAGTGCTAGAGGGGTAGGACTGTTTTTT
>TRBV6-5|TRBJ1-5|-|once
CASRLTNQPQHF
TGTGCCAGCAGATTGACCAATCAGCCCCAGCATTTT
>TRBV5-1|TRBJ1-6|-|-
CASGDGSSYNSPLHF
TGCGCCAGCGGGGACGGGAGCTCCTATAATTCACCCCTCCACTTT
>TRBV27|TRBJ1-1|-|few
CASSHGSGGTEAFF
TGTGCCAGCAGTCACGGGTCCGGTGGGACTGAAGCTTTCTTT
>TRBV6-5|TRBJ1-3|TRBD1|-
CASSYGTGRSGNTIYF
TGTGCCAGCAGTTACGGGACAGGGAGGTCTGGAAACACCATATATTTT
>TRBV6-5|TRBJ2-5|TRBD2|-
CASSYSRTSGGETQYF
TGTGCCAGCAGTTACTCTAGGACTAGCGGGGGAGAGACCCAGTACTTC
>TRBV5-1|TRBJ2-1|TRBD2|-
CASSPGTSDYNEQFF
TGCGCCAGCAGCCCAGGGACTAGTGACTACAATGAGCAGTTCTTC
>TRBV14|TRBJ2-5|-|-
CASSQDPQGWETQYF
TGTGCCAGCAGCCAAGATCCCCAGGGCTGGGAGACCCAGTACTTC
>TRBV7-3|TRBJ2-3|-|-
CASSSPGGTDTQYF
TGTGCCAGCAGCTCCCCGGGCGGCACAGATACGCAGTATTTT
>TRBV7-2|TRBJ2-7|TRBD1|-
CASSKKQGTSYEQYF
TGTGCCAGCAGCAAAAAACAGGGGACCTCCTACGAGCAGTACTTC
>TRBV7-3|TRBJ2-3|TRBD2|few
CASSLFLAGTDTQYF
TGTGCCAGCAGCTTATTTCTAGCGGGCACAGATACGCAGTATTTT
>TRBV5-6|TRBJ2-2|-|-
CASSLWGTGELFF
TGTGCCAGCAGCTTATGGGGGACCGGGGAGCTGTTTTTT
>TRBV5-1|TRBJ2-2|-|-
CASSYARGTGELFF
TGCGCCAGCAGCTACGCTCGGGGCACCGGGGAGCTGTTTTTT
>TRBV5-5|TRBJ1-5|TRBD1|once
CASSLIPTGVNQPQHF
TGTGCCAGCAGCTTAATCCCGACAGGGGTGAATCAGCCCCAGCATTTT
>TRBV5-1|TRBJ1-4|-|-
CASSLTGSVNEKLFF
TGCGCCAGCAGCTTGACCGGGAGTGTTAATGAAAAACTGTTTTTT
>TRBV20-1|TRBJ1-4|-|-
CSANPEKLFF
TGCAGTGCCAACCCTGAAAAACTGTTTTTT
>TRBV24-1|TRBJ1-4|-|-
CATSDSRGVNEKLFF
TGTGCCACCAGTGATTCGAGGGGGGTTAATGAAAAACTGTTTTTT
>TRBV7-3|TRBJ2-7|-|few
CASSSPGGTGSIYEQYF
TGTGCCAGCAGCTCCCCGGGGGGGACAGGGAGCATCTACGAGCAGTACTTC
>TRBV27|TRBJ2-7|-|once
CASSLWPSYEQYF
TGTGCCAGCAGTTTGTGGCCCTCCTACGAGCAGTACTTC
>TRBV6-5|TRBJ1-5|-|-
CASSYSRGGQPQHF
TGTGCCAGCAGTTACTCAAGGGGAGGTCAGCCCCAGCATTTT
>TRBV7-2|TRBJ2-5|-|-
CASSLARETQYF
TGTGCCAGCAGCTTAGCACGCGAGACCCAGTACTTC
>TRBV11-1|TRBJ2-2|-|few
CASSLDSGLYTGELFF
TGTGCCAGCAGCTTAGATTCTGGGCTTTACACCGGGGAGCTGTTTTTT
>TRBV3-1/TRBV3-2|TRBJ2-7|TRBD2|-
CASSPSSRLAGKYF
TGTGCCAGCAGCCCAAGCAGCCGGCTAGCGGGGAAGTACTTC
>TRBV19|TRBJ2-5|-|-
CASSGGLAYQETQYF
TGTGCCAGTAGTGGTGGGCTAGCGTACCAAGAGACCCAGTACTTC
>TRBV5-1|TRBJ2-5|-|-
CASSLAGETQYF
TGCGCCAGCAGCTTGGCCGGAGAGACCCAGTACTTC
>TRBV30|TRBJ1-1|TRBD1|-
CAWSVGQGWTEAFF
TGTGCCTGGAGTGTAGGACAGGGGTGGACTGAAGCTTTCTTT
>TRBV29-1|TRBJ2-7|TRBD1|-
CSVGDREVDEQYF
TGCAGCGTTGGGGACAGGGAAGTGGACGAGCAGTACTTC
>TRBV5-1|TRBJ1-4|TRBD1|-
CASSRQGERNEKLFF
TGCGCCAGCAGCCGACAGGGGGAGAGAAATGAAAAACTGTTTTTT
>TRBV11-3|TRBJ2-2|-|-
CASSLDAGGELFF
TGTGCCAGCAGCTTAGACGCTGGCGGGGAGCTGTTTTTT
>TRBV2|TRBJ1-5|-|-
CASSERAGEGQPQHF
TGTGCCAGCAGTGAGCGGGCAGGAGAGGGACAGCCCCAGCATTTT
>TRBV18|TRBJ1-1|-|-
CASSLAGTEAFF
TGTGCCAGCTCCCTCGCGGGCACTGAAGCTTTCTTT
>TRBV6-5|TRBJ1-2|TRBD1|-
CASSPRQGAEGYTF
TGTGCCAGCAGTCCTAGACAGGGGGCGGAAGGCTACACCTTC